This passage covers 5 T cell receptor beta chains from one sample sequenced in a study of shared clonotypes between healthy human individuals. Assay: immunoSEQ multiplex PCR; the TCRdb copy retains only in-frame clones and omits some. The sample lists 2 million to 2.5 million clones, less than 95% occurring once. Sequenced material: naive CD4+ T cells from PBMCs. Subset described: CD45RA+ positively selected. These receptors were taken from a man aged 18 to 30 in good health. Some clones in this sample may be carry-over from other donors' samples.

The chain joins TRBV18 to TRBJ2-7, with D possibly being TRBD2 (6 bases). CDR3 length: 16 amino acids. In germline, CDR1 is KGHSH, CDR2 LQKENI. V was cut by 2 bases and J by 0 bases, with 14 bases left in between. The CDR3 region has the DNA TGTGCCAGCTCACCAGTCTTCTCCGGGAGCTCCTACGAGCAGTACTTC. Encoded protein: CASSPVFSGSSYEQYF.

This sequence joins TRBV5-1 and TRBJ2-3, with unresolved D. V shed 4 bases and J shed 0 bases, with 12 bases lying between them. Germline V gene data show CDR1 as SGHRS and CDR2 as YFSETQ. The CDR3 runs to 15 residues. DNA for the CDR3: TGCGCCAGCAGCCGGGCCAGCGCCAGCACAGATACGCAGTATTTT. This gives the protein CASSRASASTDTQYF.

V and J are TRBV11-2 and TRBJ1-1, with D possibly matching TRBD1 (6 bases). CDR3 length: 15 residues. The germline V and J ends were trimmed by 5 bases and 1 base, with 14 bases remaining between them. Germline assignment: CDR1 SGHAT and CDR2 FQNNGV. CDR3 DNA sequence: TGTGCCAGCAGCGAACAACAGGGATCGAACACTGAAGCTTTCTTT. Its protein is CASSEQQGSNTEAFF.

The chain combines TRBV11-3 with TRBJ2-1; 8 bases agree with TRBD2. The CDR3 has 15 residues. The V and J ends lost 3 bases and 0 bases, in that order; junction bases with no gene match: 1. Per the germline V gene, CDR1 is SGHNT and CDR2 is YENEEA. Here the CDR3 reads CASSLLAGSYNEQFF. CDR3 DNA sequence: TGTGCCAGCAGCTTGCTAGCGGGCTCCTACAATGAGCAGTTCTTC.

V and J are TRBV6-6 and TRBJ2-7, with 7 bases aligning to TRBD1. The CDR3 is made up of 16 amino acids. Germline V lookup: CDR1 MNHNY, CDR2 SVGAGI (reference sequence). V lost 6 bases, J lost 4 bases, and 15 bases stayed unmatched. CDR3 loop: CASSFSPGQQQYEQYF. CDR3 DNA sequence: TGTGCCAGCAGCTTTTCACCGGGACAGCAACAGTACGAGCAGTACTTC.